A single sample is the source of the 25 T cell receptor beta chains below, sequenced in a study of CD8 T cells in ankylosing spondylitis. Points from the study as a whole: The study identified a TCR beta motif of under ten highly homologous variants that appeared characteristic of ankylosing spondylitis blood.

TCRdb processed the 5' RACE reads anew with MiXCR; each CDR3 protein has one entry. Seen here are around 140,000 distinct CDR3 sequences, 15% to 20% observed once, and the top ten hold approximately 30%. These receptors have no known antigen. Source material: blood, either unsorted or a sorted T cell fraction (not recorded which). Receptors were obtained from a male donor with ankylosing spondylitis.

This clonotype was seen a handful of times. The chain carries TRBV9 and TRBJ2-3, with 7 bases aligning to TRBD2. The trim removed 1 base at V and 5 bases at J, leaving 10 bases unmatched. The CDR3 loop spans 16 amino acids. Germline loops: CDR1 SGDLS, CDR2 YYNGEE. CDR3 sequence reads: CASSVQRESGRDTQYF. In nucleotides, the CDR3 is TGTGCCAGCAGCGTACAGCGGGAAAGTGGTCGAGATACGCAGTATTTT.

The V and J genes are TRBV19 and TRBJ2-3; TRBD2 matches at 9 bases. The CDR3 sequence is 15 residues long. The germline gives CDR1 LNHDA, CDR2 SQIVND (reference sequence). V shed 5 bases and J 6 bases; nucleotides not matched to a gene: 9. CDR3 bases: TGTGCCAGTAGTCCGCCTAGCGGGAATGGTGATACGCAGTATTTT. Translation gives CASSPPSGNGDTQYF.

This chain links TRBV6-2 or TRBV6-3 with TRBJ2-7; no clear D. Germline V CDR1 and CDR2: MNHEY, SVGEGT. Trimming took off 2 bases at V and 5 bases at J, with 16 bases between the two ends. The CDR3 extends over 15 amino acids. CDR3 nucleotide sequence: TGTGCCAGCAGTTACGATCGGCCCCCCGGCCACGAGCAGTACTTC. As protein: CASSYDRPPGHEQYF.

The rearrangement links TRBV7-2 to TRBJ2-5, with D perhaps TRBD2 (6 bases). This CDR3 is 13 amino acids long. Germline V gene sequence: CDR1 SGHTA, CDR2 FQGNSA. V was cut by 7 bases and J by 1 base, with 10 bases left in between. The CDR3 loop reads CASTRDFQETQYF. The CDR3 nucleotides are TGTGCCAGCACCCGGGACTTCCAAGAGACCCAGTACTTC.

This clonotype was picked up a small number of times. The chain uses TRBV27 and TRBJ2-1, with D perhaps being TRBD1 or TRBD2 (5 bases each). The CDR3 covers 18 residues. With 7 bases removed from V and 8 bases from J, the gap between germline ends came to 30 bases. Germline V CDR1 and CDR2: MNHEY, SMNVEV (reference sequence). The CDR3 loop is CASNPLAPDSYNSYEQFF. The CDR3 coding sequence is TGTGCCAGCAATCCTCTAGCCCCCGACAGTTACAATTCCTATGAGCAGTTCTTC.

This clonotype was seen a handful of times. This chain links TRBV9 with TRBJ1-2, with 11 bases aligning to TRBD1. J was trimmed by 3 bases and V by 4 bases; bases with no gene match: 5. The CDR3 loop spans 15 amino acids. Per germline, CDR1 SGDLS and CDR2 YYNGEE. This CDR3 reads CASSPGQGAYYGYTF. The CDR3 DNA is TGTGCCAGCAGCCCCGGACAGGGGGCATACTATGGCTACACCTTC.

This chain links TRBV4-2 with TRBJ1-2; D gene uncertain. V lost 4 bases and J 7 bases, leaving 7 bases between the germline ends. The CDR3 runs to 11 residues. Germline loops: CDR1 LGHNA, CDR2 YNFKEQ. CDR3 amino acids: CASSLGSGYTF. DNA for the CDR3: TGTGCCAGCAGCCTGGGTTCTGGCTACACCTTC.

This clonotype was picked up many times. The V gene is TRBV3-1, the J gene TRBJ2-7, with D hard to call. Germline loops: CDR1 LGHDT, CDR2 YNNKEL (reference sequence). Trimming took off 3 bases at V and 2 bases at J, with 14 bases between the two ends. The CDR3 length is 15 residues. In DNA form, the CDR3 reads TGTGCCAGCAGCCATCCCTTATCTGGCACCTACGAGCAGTACTTC. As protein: CASSHPLSGTYEQYF.

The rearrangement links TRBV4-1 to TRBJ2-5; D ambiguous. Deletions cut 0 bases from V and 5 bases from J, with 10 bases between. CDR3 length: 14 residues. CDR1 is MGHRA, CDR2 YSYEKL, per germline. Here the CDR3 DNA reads TGCGCCAGCAGCCAAGATATGATAAGGGAGACCCAGTACTTC. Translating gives CASSQDMIRETQYF.

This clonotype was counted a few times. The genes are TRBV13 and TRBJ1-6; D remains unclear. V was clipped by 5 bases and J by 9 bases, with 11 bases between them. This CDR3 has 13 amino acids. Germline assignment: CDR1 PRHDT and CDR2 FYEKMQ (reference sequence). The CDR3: CASSPGVGSPLHF. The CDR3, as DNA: TGTGCCAGCAGCCCCGGGGTGGGTTCACCCCTCCACTTT.

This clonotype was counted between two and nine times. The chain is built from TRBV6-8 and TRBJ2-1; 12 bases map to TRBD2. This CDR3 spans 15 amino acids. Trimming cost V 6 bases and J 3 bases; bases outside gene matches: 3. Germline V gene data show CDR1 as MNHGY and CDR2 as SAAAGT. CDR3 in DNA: TGTGCCAGCAGAACTAGCGGGAGGAGCTACAATGAGCAGTTCTTC. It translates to CASRTSGRSYNEQFF.

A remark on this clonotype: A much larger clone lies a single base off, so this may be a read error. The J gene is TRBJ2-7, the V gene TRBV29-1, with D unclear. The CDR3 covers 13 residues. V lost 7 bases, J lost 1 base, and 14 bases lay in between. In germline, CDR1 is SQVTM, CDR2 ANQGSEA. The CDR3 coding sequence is TGCAGCGATGTAGCTGTTCCTTCCTACGAGCAGTACTTC. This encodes CSDVAVPSYEQYF.

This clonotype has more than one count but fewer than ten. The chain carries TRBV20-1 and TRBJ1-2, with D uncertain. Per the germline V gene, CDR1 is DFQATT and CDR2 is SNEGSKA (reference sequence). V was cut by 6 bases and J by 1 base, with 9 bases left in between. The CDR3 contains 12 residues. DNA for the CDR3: TGCAGTGCCCCCGACAATAACTATGGCTACACCTTC. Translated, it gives CSAPDNNYGYTF.

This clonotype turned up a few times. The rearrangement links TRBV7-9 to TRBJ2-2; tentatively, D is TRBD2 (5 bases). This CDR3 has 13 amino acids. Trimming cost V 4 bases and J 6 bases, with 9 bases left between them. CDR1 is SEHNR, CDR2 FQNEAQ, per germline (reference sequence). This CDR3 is CASSSAAPGELFF. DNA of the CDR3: TGTGCCAGCAGCTCAGCGGCCCCCGGGGAGCTGTTTTTT.

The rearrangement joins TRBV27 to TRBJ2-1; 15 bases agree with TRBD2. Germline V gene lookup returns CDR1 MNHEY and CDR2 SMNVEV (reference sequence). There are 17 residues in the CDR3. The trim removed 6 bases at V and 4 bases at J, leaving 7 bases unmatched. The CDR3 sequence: CASRGTSGRSGYNEQFF. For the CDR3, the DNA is TGTGCCAGCAGGGGGACTAGCGGGAGGTCTGGGTACAATGAGCAGTTCTTC.

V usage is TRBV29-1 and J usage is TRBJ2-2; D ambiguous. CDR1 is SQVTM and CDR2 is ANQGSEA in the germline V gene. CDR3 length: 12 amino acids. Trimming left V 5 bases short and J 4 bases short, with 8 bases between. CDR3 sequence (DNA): TGCAGCGTTTTTTGGAGCACCGGGGAGCTGTTTTTT. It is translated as CSVFWSTGELFF.

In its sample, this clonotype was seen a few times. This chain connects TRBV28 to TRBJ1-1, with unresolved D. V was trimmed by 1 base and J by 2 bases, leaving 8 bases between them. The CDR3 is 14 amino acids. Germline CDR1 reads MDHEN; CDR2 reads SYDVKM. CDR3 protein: CASSLSTDNTEAFF. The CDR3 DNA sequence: TGTGCCAGCAGTTTATCAACAGACAACACTGAAGCTTTCTTT.

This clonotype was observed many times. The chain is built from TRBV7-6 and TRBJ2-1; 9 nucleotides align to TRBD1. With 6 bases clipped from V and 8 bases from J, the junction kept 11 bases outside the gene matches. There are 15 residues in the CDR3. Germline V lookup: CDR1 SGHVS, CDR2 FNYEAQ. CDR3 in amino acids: CASRKVGTGLDEQFF. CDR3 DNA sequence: TGTGCCAGCAGGAAGGTTGGGACAGGGTTGGATGAGCAGTTCTTC.

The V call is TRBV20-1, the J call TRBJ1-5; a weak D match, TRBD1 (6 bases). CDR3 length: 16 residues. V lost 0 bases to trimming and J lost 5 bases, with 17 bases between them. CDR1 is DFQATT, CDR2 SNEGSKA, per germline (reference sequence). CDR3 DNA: TGCAGTGCTAGAGACCTGACAGGAGGGGACCATCAGCCCCAGCATTTT. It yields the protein CSARDLTGGDHQPQHF.

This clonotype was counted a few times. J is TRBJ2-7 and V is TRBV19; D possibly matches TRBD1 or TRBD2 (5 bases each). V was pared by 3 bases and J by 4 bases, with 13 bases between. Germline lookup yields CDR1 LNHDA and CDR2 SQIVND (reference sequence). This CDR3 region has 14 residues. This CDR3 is CASSIMGTDYEQYF. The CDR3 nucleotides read TGTGCCAGTAGTATTATGGGGACGGATTACGAGCAGTACTTC. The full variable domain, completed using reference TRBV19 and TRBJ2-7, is DGGITQSPKYLFRKEGQNVTLSCEQNLNHDAMYWYRQDPGQGLRLIYYSQIVNDFQKGDIAEGYSVSREKKESFPLTVTSAQKNPTAFYLCASSIMGTDYEQYFGPGTRLTVT.

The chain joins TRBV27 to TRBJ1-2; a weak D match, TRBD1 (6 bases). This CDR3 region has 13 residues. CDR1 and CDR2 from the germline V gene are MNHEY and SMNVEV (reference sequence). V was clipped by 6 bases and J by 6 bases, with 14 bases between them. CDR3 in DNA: TGTGCCAGCAGCCCGACAGGCTCCCATGGCTACACCTTC. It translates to CASSPTGSHGYTF.

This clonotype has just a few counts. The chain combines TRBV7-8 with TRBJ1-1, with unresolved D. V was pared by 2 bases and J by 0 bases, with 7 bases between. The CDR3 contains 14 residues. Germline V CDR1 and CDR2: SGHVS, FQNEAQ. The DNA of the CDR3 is TGTGCCAGCAGCTTATTGGCTCTGAACACTGAAGCTTTCTTT. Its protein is CASSLLALNTEAFF.

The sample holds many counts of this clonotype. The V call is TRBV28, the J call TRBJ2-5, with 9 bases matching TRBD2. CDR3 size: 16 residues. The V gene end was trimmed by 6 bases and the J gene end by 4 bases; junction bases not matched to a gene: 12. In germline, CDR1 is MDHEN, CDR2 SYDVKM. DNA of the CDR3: TGTGCCAGCAGCCGCCGCGGGGGGGCAGGAGCAGAGACCCAGTACTTC. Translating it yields CASSRRGGAGAETQYF. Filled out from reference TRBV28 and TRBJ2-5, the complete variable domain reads DVKVTQSSRYLVKRTGEKVFLECVQDMDHENMFWYRQDPGLGLRLIYFSYDVKMKEKGDIPEGYSVSREKKERFSLILESASTNQTSMYLCASSRRGGAGAETQYFGPGTRLLVL.

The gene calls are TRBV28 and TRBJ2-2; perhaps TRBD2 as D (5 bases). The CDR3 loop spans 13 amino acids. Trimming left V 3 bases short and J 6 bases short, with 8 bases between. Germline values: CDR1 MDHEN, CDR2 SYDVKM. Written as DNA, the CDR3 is TGTGCCAGCAGTTTCTTGGAGGCCGGGGAGCTGTTTTTT. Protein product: CASSFLEAGELFF.

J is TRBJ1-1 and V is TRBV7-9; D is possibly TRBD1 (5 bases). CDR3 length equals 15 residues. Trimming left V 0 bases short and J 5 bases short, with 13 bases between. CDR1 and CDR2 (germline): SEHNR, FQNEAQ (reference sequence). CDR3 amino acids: CASSLAQGRDTEAFF. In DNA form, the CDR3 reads TGTGCCAGCAGCTTAGCCCAGGGCCGGGATACTGAAGCTTTCTTT.